This T cell receptor beta chain was sequenced for a study of T cell repertoires in cytomegalovirus infection. Study context: It was the public TCR beta signatures that indicated both CMV infection and matching HLA type.

Ten or more counts support this clonotype. TCRdb reprocessed the reads with MiXCR, giving one entry per CDR3 protein. Of 150,000 to 200,000 distinct CDR3 sequences listed, roughly a fifth are singletons. Sequences were obtained from PBMCs. This receptor was identified in a human donor in good health (CMV status not recorded). Some clones in this sample may be carry-over from other donors' samples.

DNA for the CDR3: TGTGCCAGCAGTGACGAGGGAATCAACAATGAGCAGTTCTTC. Its protein is CASSDEGINNEQFF. V usage is TRBV6-4 and J usage is TRBJ2-1, with D possibly being TRBD2 (5 bases). V gave up 2 bases and J gave up 5 bases, with 10 bases separating them. The CDR3 consists of 14 residues. Germline V CDR1 and CDR2: MRHNA, SNTAGT.